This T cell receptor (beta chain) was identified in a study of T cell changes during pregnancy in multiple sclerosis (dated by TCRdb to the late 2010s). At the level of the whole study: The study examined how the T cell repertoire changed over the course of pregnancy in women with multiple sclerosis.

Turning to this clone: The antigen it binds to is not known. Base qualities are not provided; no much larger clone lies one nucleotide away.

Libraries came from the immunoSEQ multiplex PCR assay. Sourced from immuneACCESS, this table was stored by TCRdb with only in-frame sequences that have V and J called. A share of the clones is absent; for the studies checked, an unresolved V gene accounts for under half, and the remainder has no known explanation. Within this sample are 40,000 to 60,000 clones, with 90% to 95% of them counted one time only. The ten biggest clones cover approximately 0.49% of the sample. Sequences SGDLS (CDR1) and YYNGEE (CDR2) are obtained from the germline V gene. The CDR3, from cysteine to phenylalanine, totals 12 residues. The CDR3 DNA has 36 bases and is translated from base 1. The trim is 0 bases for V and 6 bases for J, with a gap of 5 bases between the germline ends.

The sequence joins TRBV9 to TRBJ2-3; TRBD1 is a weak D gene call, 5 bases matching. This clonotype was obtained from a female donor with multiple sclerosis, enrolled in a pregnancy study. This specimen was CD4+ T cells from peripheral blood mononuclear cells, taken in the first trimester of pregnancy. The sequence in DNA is TGTGCCAGCAGCGTAGGGGGCGATACGCAGTATTTT. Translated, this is CASSVGGDTQYF. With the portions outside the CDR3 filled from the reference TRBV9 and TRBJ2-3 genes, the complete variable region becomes DSGVTQTPKHLITATGQRVTLRCSPRSGDLSVYWYQQSLDQGLQFLIQYYNGEERAKGNILERFSAQQFPDLHSELNLSSLELGDSALYFCASSVGGDTQYFGPGTRLTVL.